Listed here are 30 T cell receptor beta chains from one sample, sequenced in a study of shared clonotypes between healthy human individuals. Libraries were prepared by immunoSEQ multiplex PCR; TCRdb keeps only in-frame clonotypes and omits some of them. The sample lists about 1.5 million clones, roughly 96% occurring once. Sequencing was performed on naive CD4+ T cells sorted from blood. Regarding subset: CD45RA+ positively selected. These receptors came from a man aged 30 to 45 in good health.

The chain couples TRBV9 to TRBJ2-1; D might be TRBD1 (5 bases). The CDR3 totals 14 residues. Between the trimmed V and J ends, which lost 0 bases and 9 bases, there was a span of 13 bases. CDR1 is SGDLS, CDR2 YYNGEE, per germline. The CDR3 bases are TGTGCCAGCAGCGTAGCGTTGGGGCTCGGTGAGCAGTTCTTC. Its translation: CASSVALGLGEQFF.

The rearrangement joins TRBV10-3 to TRBJ2-1; the match to TRBD2 covers 9 bases. V gave up 6 bases and J gave up 4 bases; unmatched junction bases: 7. This CDR3 contains 15 residues. Per germline, CDR1 ENHRY and CDR2 SYGVKD. The CDR3: CAIRPGLAVYNEQFF. The CDR3 DNA reads TGTGCCATCAGGCCGGGACTAGCAGTTTACAATGAGCAGTTCTTC.

This rearrangement joins TRBV10-3 to TRBJ2-7; D gene ambiguous. Germline CDR1 is ENHRY and CDR2 is SYGVKD. Trimming shortened V by 5 bases and J by 2 bases, and 19 bases separated the two germline ends. The CDR3 sequence is 16 residues long. For the CDR3, the DNA is TGTGCCATCAGTCAACCCCCCTGGGCAGATACCTACGAGCAGTACTTC. This sequence encodes CAISQPPWADTYEQYF.

The V gene is TRBV7-6, the J gene TRBJ2-2, with 9 bases lining up with TRBD2. The CDR3 spans 20 residues. J gave up 6 bases and V 2 bases, and 19 bases lay outside the gene matches. The germline V gene has CDR1 SGHVS and CDR2 FNYEAQ. The CDR3 DNA follows: TGTGCCAGCAGCTTAAGATCTACGCTAGCGGGACGACGGGGGGCCGGGGAGCTGTTTTTT. Translated, it gives CASSLRSTLAGRRGAGELFF.

A note on this clone: This sample includes further DNA sequences coding for the same CDR3. The chain employs TRBV7-9 and TRBJ2-5; D unclear. The CDR3 spans 14 residues. From germline, CDR1 is SEHNR and CDR2 FQNEAQ (reference sequence). Trimming removed 5 bases from V and 0 bases from J, with 10 bases in between. CDR3 region: CASSPRGHQETQYF. The CDR3 DNA is TGTGCCAGCAGCCCCCGTGGGCACCAAGAGACCCAGTACTTC.

This clone was seen only once. The chain uses TRBV6-5 and TRBJ2-7; no reliable D call. From germline, CDR1 is MNHEY and CDR2 SVGAGI. This CDR3 spans 15 amino acids. With 0 bases removed from V and 3 bases from J, the gap between germline ends came to 12 bases. The CDR3 DNA reads TGTGCCAGCAGTTACTCATCTCGGGCAGACTACGAGCAGTACTTC. This encodes CASSYSSRADYEQYF.

The chain has TRBV15 and TRBJ2-5; 7 bases align to TRBD1. CDR1 and CDR2 (germline): LNHNV, YYDKDF (reference sequence). The CDR3 extends over 14 amino acids. Trimming at V came to 5 bases and at J to 7 bases, leaving 10 bases not matched to a gene. This CDR3 is CATSVGTALGTQYF. The DNA for the CDR3 is TGTGCCACCAGCGTCGGGACAGCCTTGGGGACCCAGTACTTC.

In this sample, this clone turned up once. The chain links TRBV7-9 to TRBJ2-6; D may match TRBD1 or TRBD2 (6 bases each). Germline-derived CDR1 and CDR2 are SEHNR and FQNEAQ (reference sequence). The CDR3 is 19 residues long. Between the trimmed V and J ends, which lost 5 bases and 0 bases, there was a span of 20 bases. CDR3 residues: CASSIFKTGASSGANVLTF. The CDR3, as DNA: TGTGCCAGCAGCATTTTCAAAACGGGGGCGTCCTCTGGGGCCAACGTCCTGACTTTC.

The J gene is TRBJ1-1, the V gene TRBV5-5; D is unclear. The CDR3 contains 15 residues. Germline CDR1 reads SGHKS; CDR2 reads YYEKEE (reference sequence). V lost 4 bases and J lost 3, with 16 bases in between. CDR3 region: CASSRRQTGYTEAFF. As DNA, the CDR3 is TGTGCCAGCAGCCGCAGACAAACGGGGTACACTGAAGCTTTCTTT.

The CDR3 sequence: CASSLLILFREGRFRDEQFF. Here the CDR3 DNA reads TGTGCCAGCAGTTTATTGATACTATTCCGGGAGGGTAGGTTTCGCGATGAGCAGTTCTTC. The chain combines TRBV28 with TRBJ2-1; 8 bases agree with TRBD2. Losses at the gene ends were 1 base for V and 8 bases for J; bases not matched to a gene: 22. The CDR3 has 20 residues. CDR1 MDHEN and CDR2 SYDVKM come from the germline V gene.

The V gene is TRBV28, the J gene TRBJ1-1, with 7 bases matching TRBD1. V shed 7 bases and J 1 base; nucleotides not matched to a gene: 9. The germline V gene encodes CDR1 MDHEN and CDR2 SYDVKM. The CDR3 is made up of 15 amino acids. CDR3 nucleotides: TGTGCCAGCACCCCTTATGACAGGGAGAACACTGAAGCTTTCTTT. Protein product: CASTPYDRENTEAFF.

The chain combines TRBV27 with TRBJ2-2; possibly TRBD2 for D (5 bases). Germline V gene sequence: CDR1 MNHEY, CDR2 SMNVEV (reference sequence). This CDR3 is 14 amino acids long. With 4 bases removed from V and 3 bases from J, the gap between germline ends came to 9 bases. The chain's CDR3 is CASSSPRDTGELFF. CDR3 DNA: TGTGCCAGCAGTTCCCCGAGGGACACCGGGGAGCTGTTTTTT.

The J gene is TRBJ2-1, the V gene TRBV10-1; 10 positions agree with TRBD1. Per the germline V gene, CDR1 is WNHNN and CDR2 is SYGVQD (reference sequence). The CDR3 has 14 amino acids. With 4 bases clipped from V and 7 bases from J, the junction kept 4 bases outside the gene matches. The CDR3 DNA follows: TGCGCCAGCAGTGGAGGGACAGGGGTAAATGAGCAGTTCTTC. As protein: CASSGGTGVNEQFF.

As to this clone: This specimen includes other DNA sequences encoding the same CDR3. V and J are TRBV18 and TRBJ1-4; D remains ambiguous. This CDR3 contains 13 residues. V lost 6 bases, J lost 0 bases, and 5 bases lay in between. The germline V gene encodes CDR1 KGHSH and CDR2 LQKENI. The chain's CDR3 is CASSRATNEKLFF. The CDR3 coding sequence is TGTGCCAGCTCGCGGGCAACTAATGAAAAACTGTTTTTT.

V and J are TRBV27 and TRBJ2-3, with TRBD2 identical over 16 bases. The CDR3 has 20 residues. The trim removed 1 base at V and 2 bases at J, leaving 9 bases unmatched. The germline V gene has CDR1 MNHEY and CDR2 SMNVEV (reference sequence). CDR3 nucleotide sequence: TGTGCCAGCAGTTTATTTGGCGGGACTAGCGGGAGGGAATACACAGATACGCAGTATTTT. Its protein product is CASSLFGGTSGREYTDTQYF.

The gene calls are TRBV5-6 and TRBJ1-4; no clear D gene. Trimming left V 4 bases short and J 8 bases short, with 18 bases between. The germline gives CDR1 SGHDT, CDR2 YYEEEE. The CDR3 is 15 residues long. CDR3 loop: CASSPSKMLVEKLFF. DNA of the CDR3: TGTGCCAGCAGCCCTAGTAAAATGTTGGTGGAAAAACTGTTTTTT. Full variable domain (outside the CDR3, taken from reference TRBV5-6 and TRBJ1-4): DAGVTQSPTHLIKTRGQQVTLRCSPKSGHDTVSWYQQALGQGPQFIFQYYEEEERQRGNFPDRFSGHQFPNYSSELNVNALLLGDSALYLCASSPSKMLVEKLFFGSGTQLSVL.

This clone came up once. The chain recombines TRBV6-1 with TRBJ1-2, with 8 bases that match TRBD1. CDR3 length: 13 amino acids. The ends lost 6 bases at V and 4 bases at J; junction bases unmatched: 4. CDR1 and CDR2 from the germline V gene are MNHNS and SASEGT. The chain's CDR3 is CASRDRVFYGYTF. The CDR3 DNA follows: TGTGCCAGCAGGGACAGGGTCTTCTATGGCTACACCTTC.

The V call is TRBV5-6, the J call TRBJ1-1; maybe TRBD1 (5 bases). V was trimmed by 2 bases and J by 4 bases, leaving 12 bases between them. The CDR3 loop spans 14 amino acids. CDR1 and CDR2 from the germline V gene are SGHDT and YYEEEE. DNA for the CDR3: TGTGCCAGCAGCTTTCCGGGGCGCGGCACTGAAGCTTTCTTT. It encodes CASSFPGRGTEAFF. Supplemented by reference TRBV5-6 and TRBJ1-1, the full variable domain reads DAGVTQSPTHLIKTRGQQVTLRCSPKSGHDTVSWYQQALGQGPQFIFQYYEEEERQRGNFPDRFSGHQFPNYSSELNVNALLLGDSALYLCASSFPGRGTEAFFGQGTRLTVV.

The sample holds a few counts of this clone. CDR3 region: CASSLEGGFQPQHF. CDR3 nucleotide sequence: TGTGCCAGCAGCTTGGAGGGGGGCTTTCAGCCCCAGCATTTT. This chain uses TRBV5-5 with TRBJ1-5, with a weak D call TRBD1 (6 bases). This CDR3 region has 14 residues. Trimming pared 0 bases from V and 6 bases from J, leaving 10 bases between. Germline CDR1 reads SGHKS; CDR2 reads YYEKEE (reference sequence).

The chain carries TRBV7-8 and TRBJ2-7, with 11 bases aligning to TRBD2. The trim removed 1 base at V and 4 bases at J, leaving 0 bases unmatched. The CDR3 runs 14 residues. Per germline, CDR1 SGHVS and CDR2 FQNEAQ. CDR3 DNA: TGTGCCAGCAGCTTAGTAGCGGGAGGGTACGAGCAGTACTTC. Residues: CASSLVAGGYEQYF.

The chain carries TRBV7-7 and TRBJ2-7, with D perhaps TRBD2 (5 bases). The length of the CDR3 is 14 residues. Germline lookup yields CDR1 SSHAT and CDR2 FNYEAQ (reference sequence). With 1 base removed from V and 5 bases from J, the gap between germline ends came to 12 bases. The CDR3 coding sequence is TGTGCCAGCAGCTTAGAATCGGCTAGCCACGAGCAGTACTTC. Protein sequence: CASSLESASHEQYF. The entire variable domain, with the rest obtained from reference TRBV7-7 and TRBJ2-7, is as follows: GAGVSQSPRYKVTKRGQDVTLRCDPISSHATLYWYQQALGQGPEFLTYFNYEAQPDKSGLPSDRFSAERPEGSISTLTIQRTEQRDSAMYRCASSLESASHEQYFGPGTRLTVT.

This chain uses TRBV27 with TRBJ1-4; no definite D call. Trimming removed 6 bases from V and 4 bases from J, with 15 bases in between. There are 15 residues in the CDR3. Germline assignment: CDR1 MNHEY and CDR2 SMNVEV (reference sequence). CDR3 sequence reads: CASRPRGSLNEKLFF. CDR3 in DNA: TGTGCCAGCAGACCGAGAGGGTCCCTTAATGAAAAACTGTTTTTT. The variable domain in full, completed from reference TRBV27 and TRBJ1-4, reads EAQVTQNPRYLITVTGKKLTVTCSQNMNHEYMSWYRQDPGLGLRQIYYSMNVEVTDKGDVPEGYKVSRKEKRNFPLILESPSPNQTSLYFCASRPRGSLNEKLFFGSGTQLSVL.

The chain joins TRBV20-1 to TRBJ2-3, with D hard to call. The CDR3 extends over 11 amino acids. In germline, CDR1 is DFQATT, CDR2 SNEGSKA (reference sequence). The V end was cut by 7 bases, the J end by 2 bases, with 7 bases between. Written as DNA, the CDR3 is TGCAGTGATAAAAACACAGATACGCAGTATTTT. Residues: CSDKNTDTQYF.

The V gene is TRBV7-2, the J gene TRBJ2-1; 7 nucleotides agree with TRBD1. V was clipped by 5 bases and J by 6 bases; unmatched bases: 13. The CDR3 totals 16 residues. Per germline, CDR1 SGHTA and CDR2 FQGNSA. The CDR3 here is CASSPRGPLYGNEQFF. In DNA form, the CDR3 reads TGTGCCAGCAGCCCAAGGGGGCCGCTGTACGGCAATGAGCAGTTCTTC.

This chain links TRBV7-9 with TRBJ2-1; tentative D call: TRBD1 (6 bases). V lost 1 base to trimming and J lost 3 bases, with 10 bases between them. Germline V gene lookup returns CDR1 SEHNR and CDR2 FQNEAQ (reference sequence). The CDR3 totals 15 residues. Written as DNA, the CDR3 is TGTGCCAGCAGCTTAGGGGGGCCCCGCTACAATGAGCAGTTCTTC. Its protein is CASSLGGPRYNEQFF.

The chain combines TRBV18 with TRBJ2-5; D is unresolved. The CDR3 extends over 13 amino acids. In germline, CDR1 is KGHSH, CDR2 LQKENI. Trimming took 9 bases from V and 2 from J, leaving 13 bases between them. The CDR3 region is CASRWTEQETQYF. The DNA for the CDR3 is TGTGCCAGTCGATGGACGGAACAAGAGACCCAGTACTTC.

The V gene is TRBV5-1, the J gene TRBJ1-1; 8 positions agree with TRBD1. V trimming: 0 bases; J trimming: 4 bases; junction bases outside the gene matches: 2. The germline V gene has CDR1 SGHRS and CDR2 YFSETQ. The CDR3 loop spans 14 amino acids. The CDR3 DNA reads as TGCGCCAGCAGCTTGGTGGGACAGGTCACTGAAGCTTTCTTT. As protein: CASSLVGQVTEAFF.

V gene TRBV7-8 combines with J gene TRBJ2-5; D ambiguous. Trimming took 1 base from V and 2 from J, leaving 8 bases between them. Germline V gene lookup returns CDR1 SGHVS and CDR2 FQNEAQ. The CDR3 extends over 14 amino acids. CDR3 amino acids: CASSLDPKQETQYF. The CDR3 DNA follows: TGTGCCAGCAGCTTAGATCCCAAGCAAGAGACCCAGTACTTC.

The chain carries TRBV29-1 and TRBJ2-1; TRBD2 matches 7 bases. The CDR3 extends over 15 amino acids. V was clipped by 6 bases and J by 8 bases; unmatched bases: 16. Per germline, CDR1 SQVTM and CDR2 ANQGSEA. CDR3 DNA sequence: TGCAGCGTGCTAGCGGATCGGGGCGAAGATGATGAGCAGTTCTTC. As protein: CSVLADRGEDDEQFF.

The CDR3 DNA reads as TGTGCCATCAGTGAGGCTACCGGGAGATCCTACGAGCAGTACTTC. Translation: CAISEATGRSYEQYF. The chain combines TRBV10-3 with TRBJ2-7, with D maybe TRBD2 (6 bases). Germline CDR1 is ENHRY and CDR2 is SYGVKD. This CDR3 spans 15 amino acids. V lost 2 bases, J lost 1 base, and 12 bases lay in between.